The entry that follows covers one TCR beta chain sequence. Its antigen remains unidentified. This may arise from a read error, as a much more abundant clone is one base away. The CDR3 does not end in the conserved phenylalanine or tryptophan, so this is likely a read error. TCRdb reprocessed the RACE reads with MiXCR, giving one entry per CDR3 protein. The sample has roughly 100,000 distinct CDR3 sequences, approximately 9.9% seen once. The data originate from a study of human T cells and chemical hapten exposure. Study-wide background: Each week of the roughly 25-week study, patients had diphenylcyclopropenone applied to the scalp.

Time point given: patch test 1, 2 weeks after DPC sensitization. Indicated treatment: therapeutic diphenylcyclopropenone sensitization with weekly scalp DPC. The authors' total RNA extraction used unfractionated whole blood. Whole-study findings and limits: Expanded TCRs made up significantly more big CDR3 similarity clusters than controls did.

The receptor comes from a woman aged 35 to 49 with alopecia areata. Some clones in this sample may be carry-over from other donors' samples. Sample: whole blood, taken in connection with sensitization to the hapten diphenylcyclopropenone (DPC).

The CDR3 here is CASSLSSRPHQPQHI. CDR3 coding DNA: TGTGCCAGCAGTTTAAGTTCCCGGCCCCATCAGCCCCAGCATATT. The chain is built from TRBV12-3 or TRBV12-4 and TRBJ1-5; no clear D. V dropped 2 bases and J dropped 5 bases, with 13 bases sitting between them. This CDR3 is built from 15 residues.